One T cell receptor beta chain is described in this entry. Its antigen remains unknown. The sample belongs to a study of blood T cells in healthy people across ages. General observations from the study: A conclusive naive versus antigen-experienced comparison was prevented by the unsorted PBMCs.

Per the germline V gene, CDR1 is SGHTA and CDR2 is FQGNSA. The CDR3 length is 14 residues. Through a sample-barcoded 5' primer and a J-beta primer mix, a second PCR was run for roughly 6 to 12 cycles. One entry per CDR3 protein results from TCRdb running MiXCR on the 5' RACE reads. The data hold some 1.5 million distinct CDR3 sequences, with 35% to 45% observed a single time. This clonotype was obtained from a woman aged 18-29 years in good health. The genes are TRBV7-2 and TRBJ2-4; 7 bases fit TRBD2. The J call may be mistaken, given a closer DNA end match to TRBJ2-7. Sequencing input: blood. CDR3 protein: CARSRSGTTYEQYF. CDR3 coding DNA: TGTGCCAGGAGCCGTTCCGGGACTACCTACGAGCAGTACTTC.